These T cell receptor beta chains were read from a single sample in a study of cytomegalovirus exposure and HLA in healthy donors. Using immunoSEQ multiplex PCR, the repertoire was profiled, and TCRdb retains in-frame clones only, with some absent. Of roughly 130,000 clones in the sample, 80% were seen once. The sample was PBMCs. The receptors come from a man aged 35 to 55 in good health and CMV-seronegative. The CDR3 runs from the conserved cysteine through the conserved F or W. The order of the fields is J gene, clone size, D gene, V gene, CDR3 DNA, CDR3 protein. A D gene is named only where the DNA matches it firmly. Some rows have no size entry. The others give once, few or many, or a class for an expanded clone.

>TRBJ1-6|NA|NA|TRBV18
TGTGCCAGCTCACTTCCCGCCGGGGTTACTTCACCCCTCCACTTT
CASSLPAGVTSPLHF
>TRBJ1-4|NA|NA|TRBV19
TGTGCCAGTAGTATAACAGCAACTAATGAAAAACTGTTTTTT
CASSITATNEKLFF
>TRBJ1-5|NA|TRBD1|TRBV7-9
TGTGCGAGCAGCTTAGCGGGACAGGGGGCTCAGCCCCAGCATTTT
CASSLAGQGAQPQHF
>TRBJ2-7|NA|TRBD2|TRBV28
TGTGCCAGCAGTTTACTTGGGACTAGCGGATCCTACGAGCAGTACTTC
CASSLLGTSGSYEQYF
>TRBJ2-7|NA|TRBD2|TRBV10-2
TGCGCCAGCGGAGGACTAGCGGGAGGGCCCAACGAGCAGTACTTC
CASGGLAGGPNEQYF
>TRBJ1-5|NA|NA|TRBV18
TGTGCCAGCTCTCCAGGGAGGGATCAGCCCCAGCATTTT
CASSPGRDQPQHF
>TRBJ2-2|NA|NA|TRBV27
TGTGCCAGCAGTTTATCACGGTGGGGGCAGCGGAACACCGGGGAGCTGTTTTTT
CASSLSRWGQRNTGELFF
>TRBJ2-7|NA|TRBD1|TRBV6-1
TGTGCCAGCAGTGAAAGGGGACAGTCCTACGAGCAGTACTTC
CASSERGQSYEQYF
>TRBJ2-7|few|NA|TRBV18
TGTGCCAGCTCACCACCCGTGGGAGGCTACGAGCAGTACTTC
CASSPPVGGYEQYF
>TRBJ1-1|few|NA|TRBV5-1
TGCGCCAGCAGCACCACAGACAGCACTGAAGCTTTCTTT
CASSTTDSTEAFF
>TRBJ2-6|NA|TRBD1|TRBV2
TGTGCCAGCAGTAAGACAGGGCAAGCTGGGGCCAACGTCCTGACTTTC
CASSKTGQAGANVLTF
>TRBJ1-2|NA|NA|TRBV5-1
TGCGCCAGCAGCTTTGACAGCTATGGCTACACCTTC
CASSFDSYGYTF
>TRBJ2-7|NA|TRBD2|TRBV6-6
TGTGCCACTCGCGGGGTAGCGGGAGTGAGCGAGCAGTACTTC
CATRGVAGVSEQYF
>TRBJ2-3|NA|TRBD2|TRBV7-2
TGTGCCAGCAGCAGGGGACTAGCGGGAGGGCCGGGAGATACGCAGTATTTT
CASSRGLAGGPGDTQYF
>TRBJ1-1|NA|NA|TRBV10-3
TGTGCCATCAGCAACAGGGAACCCCACACTGAAGCTTTCTTT
CAISNREPHTEAFF
>TRBJ1-3|NA|NA|TRBV11-1
TGTGCCAGCAGCTTGAACGAGGTCAGCTCTGGAAACACCATATATTTT
CASSLNEVSSGNTIYF
>TRBJ2-5|few|NA|TRBV5-1
TGCGCCAGCAGCTTGGTCGGAGGGGCCAGTGGGGAGACCCAGTACTTC
CASSLVGGASGETQYF
>TRBJ2-7|NA|TRBD1|TRBV29-1
TGCAGCGTTGACGGACAGGGGTCATACGAGCAGTACTTC
CSVDGQGSYEQYF
>TRBJ2-2|NA|NA|TRBV5-1
TGCGCCAGCACCGACAGTGCCGCGAACACCGGGGAGCTGTTTTTT
CASTDSAANTGELFF
>TRBJ2-5|NA|NA|TRBV28
TGTGCCAGCAGTCCGGAAGTGAGGGGGTGGGAGACCCAGTACTTC
CASSPEVRGWETQYF
>TRBJ1-1|NA|NA|TRBV13
TGTGCCAGCAGCTTAGGTCAGGGGAACACTGAAGCTTTCTTT
CASSLGQGNTEAFF
>TRBJ1-5|few|NA|TRBV9
TGTGCCAGCAGCCCGGGGAGTAGCAATCAGCCCCAGCATTTT
CASSPGSSNQPQHF
>TRBJ1-1|NA|NA|TRBV19
TGTGCCAGTAGTATGGGTCAGAGGGGAGGGGGCACTGAAGCTTTCTTT
CASSMGQRGGGTEAFF
>TRBJ1-1|NA|NA|TRBV11-2
TGTGCCAGCAGCTTAGCTCTAGGTGGAACTGAAGCTTTCTTT
CASSLALGGTEAFF
>TRBJ1-1|NA|NA|TRBV6-1
TGTGCCAGCAGTGATATTCTCGGGGGAGCTTTCTTT
CASSDILGGAFF
>TRBJ1-1|NA|NA|TRBV27
TGTGCCAGCACAAAAGGGAGGGTGGGCATGAACACTGAAGCTTTCTTT
CASTKGRVGMNTEAFF
>TRBJ2-7|NA|TRBD1|TRBV30
TGTGCCTCAACTTTAGGACAGGGTGTACCGGCCGAGCAGTACTTC
CASTLGQGVPAEQYF
>TRBJ2-2|once|NA|TRBV10-3
TGTGCCATCAGAGCAACAGTGGACACCGGGGAGCTGTTTTTT
CAIRATVDTGELFF
>TRBJ1-1|NA|TRBD1|TRBV19
TGTGCCAGTAGTACGGGACAGGGATGGGGCACTGAAGCTTTCTTT
CASSTGQGWGTEAFF
>TRBJ2-1|NA|TRBD2|TRBV7-8
TGTGCCAGCAGACCAGAGCGGGGCGGCGGGGATGAGCAGTTCTTC
CASRPERGGGDEQFF
>TRBJ2-7|NA|NA|TRBV6-1
TGTGCCAGCAGTGAAGCGAAACAGTTCTCCCACTACGAGCAGTACTTC
CASSEAKQFSHYEQYF
>TRBJ2-3|few|NA|TRBV6-1
TGTGCCAGCGCGTGGCAGACTAGCACAGATACGCAGTATTTT
CASAWQTSTDTQYF
>TRBJ1-3|NA|NA|TRBV6-1
TGTGCCAGCTTACAGGCGCTCACCATATATTTT
CASLQALTIYF
>TRBJ2-3|NA|NA|TRBV29-1
TGCAGCGTAGTACCGCCGGGACAATCGGATACGCAGTATTTT
CSVVPPGQSDTQYF
>TRBJ1-5|once|NA|TRBV7-2
TGTGCCAGCAGCTCCGTCTCAACAGGGAATCAGCCCCAGCATTTT
CASSSVSTGNQPQHF
>TRBJ1-2|once|TRBD1|TRBV6-1
TGTGCCAGCAGTGGGGGGACAGGGGGCGATGGTGGCTACACCTTC
CASSGGTGGDGGYTF
>TRBJ2-3|NA|TRBD2|TRBV6-1
TGTGCCAGCAGGAGAACTAGCGTGGTGTCAGATACGCAGTATTTT
CASRRTSVVSDTQYF
>TRBJ1-5|NA|NA|TRBV2
TGTGCCAGCAGTGAAGCGGGGCGTACCCAGCATTTT
CASSEAGRTQHF
>TRBJ1-4|NA|TRBD1|TRBV5-1
TGCGCCAGCAGGGCGACAGGGGGCAGGACTAATGAAAAACTGTTTTTT
CASRATGGRTNEKLFF